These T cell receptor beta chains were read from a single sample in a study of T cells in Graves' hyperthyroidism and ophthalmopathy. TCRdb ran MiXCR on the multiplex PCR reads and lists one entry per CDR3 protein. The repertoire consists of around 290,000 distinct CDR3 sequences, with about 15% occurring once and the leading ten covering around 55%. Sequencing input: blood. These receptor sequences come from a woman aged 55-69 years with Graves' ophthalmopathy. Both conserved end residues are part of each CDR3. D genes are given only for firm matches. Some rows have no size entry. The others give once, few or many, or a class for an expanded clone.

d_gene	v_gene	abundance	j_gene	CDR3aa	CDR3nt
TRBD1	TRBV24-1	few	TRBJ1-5	CATSAPGQGNQPQHF	TGTGCCACCAGCGCACCGGGACAGGGCAATCAGCCCCAGCATTTT
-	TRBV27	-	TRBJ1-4	CASSSVGTNEKLFF	TGTGCCAGCAGTTCCGTAGGGACTAATGAAAAACTGTTTTTT
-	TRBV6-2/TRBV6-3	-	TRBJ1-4	CASSVQGFLNEKLFF	TGTGCCAGCAGTGTCCAGGGGTTTTTAAATGAAAAACTGTTTTTT
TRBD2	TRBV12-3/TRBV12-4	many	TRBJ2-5	CASSLQREGGETQYF	TGTGCCAGCAGTTTACAGCGGGAGGGCGGAGAGACCCAGTACTTC
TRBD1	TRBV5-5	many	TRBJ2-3	CASSSRQGTTDTQYF	TGTGCCAGCAGCTCCCGACAGGGAACCACAGATACGCAGTATTTT
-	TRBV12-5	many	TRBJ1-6	CASGFITQGNYNSPLHF	TGTGCTAGTGGTTTTATCACCCAGGGGAATTATAATTCACCCCTCCACTTT
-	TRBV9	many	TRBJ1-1	CASSVDPAGATEAFF	TGTGCCAGCAGCGTAGACCCAGCCGGGGCCACTGAAGCTTTCTTT
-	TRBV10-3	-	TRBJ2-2	CAISESDRTGELFF	TGTGCCATCAGTGAGTCAGACAGGACCGGGGAGCTGTTTTTT
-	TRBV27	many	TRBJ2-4	CASSSAEHGKNIQYF	TGTGCCAGCAGTAGCGCGGAGCATGGCAAAAACATTCAGTACTTC
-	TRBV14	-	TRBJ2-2	CASSSPQGSPLPNTGELFF	TGTGCCAGCAGCTCACCCCAGGGGTCCCCTCTCCCGAACACCGGGGAGCTGTTTTTT
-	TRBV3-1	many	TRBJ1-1	CASSQVGANTEAFF	TGTGCCAGCAGCCAAGTTGGAGCTAACACTGAAGCTTTCTTT
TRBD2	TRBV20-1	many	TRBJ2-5	CSAVPTSGGARETQYF	TGCAGTGCGGTCCCGACTAGCGGGGGGGCCAGAGAGACCCAGTACTTC
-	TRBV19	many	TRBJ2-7	CASSSQTNYEQYF	TGTGCCAGTAGTTCCCAGACTAACTACGAGCAGTACTTC
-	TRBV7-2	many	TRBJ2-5	CASSLLYQETQYF	TGTGCCAGCAGCTTATTGTACCAAGAGACCCAGTACTTC
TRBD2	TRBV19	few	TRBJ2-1	CAQSRAGVDEQFF	TGTGCCCAGAGTAGAGCGGGAGTCGATGAGCAGTTCTTC
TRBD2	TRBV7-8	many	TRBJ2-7	CASSLRASGSNEQYF	TGTGCCAGCAGCTTACGTGCTAGCGGGAGTAACGAGCAGTACTTC
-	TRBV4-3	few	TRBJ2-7	CASSQVWWGVYTYEQYF	TGCGCCAGCAGCCAAGTCTGGTGGGGCGTTTATACGTACGAGCAGTACTTC
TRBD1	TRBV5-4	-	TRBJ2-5	CASSSKQGYQETQYF	TGTGCCAGCAGCTCAAAACAGGGGTACCAAGAGACCCAGTACTTC
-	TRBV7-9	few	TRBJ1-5	CASSLEGGWNQPQHF	TGTGCCAGCAGCTTAGAGGGGGGCTGGAATCAGCCCCAGCATTTT
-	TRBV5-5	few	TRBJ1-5	CASSSTGRNQPQHF	TGTGCCAGCAGCTCTACAGGGAGGAATCAGCCCCAGCATTTT
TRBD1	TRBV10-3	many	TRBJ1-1	CAISPGDSMNTEAFF	TGTGCCATCAGCCCGGGGGACAGCATGAACACTGAAGCTTTCTTT
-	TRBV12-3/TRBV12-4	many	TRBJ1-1	CASSFSGTEAFF	TGTGCCAGCAGTTTCTCCGGCACTGAAGCTTTCTTT
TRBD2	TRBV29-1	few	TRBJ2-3	CSVRGLAGEPDTQYF	TGCAGCGTGAGAGGACTAGCGGGAGAGCCCGATACGCAGTATTTT
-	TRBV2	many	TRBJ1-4	CASSDSGHLELFF	TGTGCCAGCAGCGATAGTGGACATCTTGAACTGTTTTTT
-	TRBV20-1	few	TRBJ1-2	CSARDALTSAGYTF	TGCAGTGCTAGAGATGCCCTTACTTCAGCTGGCTACACCTTC
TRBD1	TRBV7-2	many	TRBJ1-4	CASSSGTGSEKLFF	TGTGCCAGCAGCTCCGGGACAGGGAGTGAAAAACTGTTTTTT
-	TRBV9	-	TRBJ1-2	CASSVDASYGYTF	TGTGCCAGCAGCGTAGATGCTTCGTATGGCTACACCTTC
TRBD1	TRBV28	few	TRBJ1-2	CASSRQGAVYTF	TGTGCCAGCAGTCGACAGGGAGCAGTCTACACCTTC
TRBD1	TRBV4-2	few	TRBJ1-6	CASSQAGTGAPGSPLHF	TGTGCCAGCAGCCAAGCCGGGACAGGGGCGCCAGGCTCACCCCTCCACTTT
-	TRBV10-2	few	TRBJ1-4	CASSELTGSTNEKLFF	TGCGCCAGCAGTGAATTAACAGGGTCAACTAATGAAAAACTGTTTTTT
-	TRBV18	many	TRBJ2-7	CASSARLDEQYF	TGTGCCAGCTCAGCCCGCCTCGACGAGCAGTACTTC
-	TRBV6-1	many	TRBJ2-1	CASRLDGYNEQFF	TGTGCCAGCAGACTTGACGGATACAATGAGCAGTTCTTC
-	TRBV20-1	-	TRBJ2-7	CSARVGGSYEQYF	TGCAGTGCTAGAGTGGGGGGCTCCTACGAGCAGTACTTC
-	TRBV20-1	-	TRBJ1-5	CSARDAADFSSNQPQHF	TGCAGTGCTAGAGATGCGGCAGACTTCTCTAGCAATCAGCCCCAGCATTTT
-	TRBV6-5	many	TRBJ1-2	CASSYSLTGSYGYTF	TGTGCCAGCAGTTACTCTTTAACAGGGTCCTATGGCTACACCTTC
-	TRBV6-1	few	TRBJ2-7	CASSEPWDGSVYEQYF	TGTGCCAGCAGTGAACCTTGGGACGGGAGCGTTTACGAGCAGTACTTC
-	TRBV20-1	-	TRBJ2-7	CSAREWRPPSYEQYF	TGCAGTGCTAGAGAGTGGAGGCCTCCTTCCTACGAGCAGTACTTC
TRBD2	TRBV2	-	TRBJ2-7	CASGVGGSRNEQYF	TGTGCCAGCGGGGTGGGGGGGAGTCGCAACGAGCAGTACTTC